A single T cell receptor (beta chain) is shown here with its context. No antigen is known for it. This sample stems from a study of molecular identifiers for immune sequencing clone quantification. Study-wide results and caveats: Clones that exceeded 20 RNA copies held over 98% of effector molecules, yet under 1% in naive cells.

One entry per CDR3 protein results from TCRdb running MiXCR on the PCR reads. The sample yields roughly 300,000 distinct CDR3 sequences, roughly 24% seen once. Germline V gives CDR1 MNHEY, CDR2 SMNVEV (reference sequence). V lost 10 bases and J lost 8, with 14 bases in between. CDR3 length equals 12 residues. This sequence joins TRBV27 and TRBJ1-4; D is ambiguous. The source is a human donor in good health. Some libraries in this study had Jurkat cell RNA spiked in. Source material: naive CD8+ T cells from blood, with Jurkat cell RNA spiked in. Subset meaning: FACS-sorted CD8+CD4-CCR7+CD45RA+ naive T cells. CDR3 region: CATSRRQEKLFF. CDR3 coding DNA: TGTGCCACCTCTAGGAGGCAGGAAAAACTGTTTTTT.